The 19 T cell receptor beta chains reported below all come from one sample, sequenced in a study of blood T cell repertoires in COVID-19. TCRdb's copy holds only in-frame clones and misses some; the assay was immunoSEQ multiplex PCR. Of 250,000 to 350,000 clones in the sample, about nine tenths were seen once. The sample consisted of peripheral blood. The origin of the receptors is a woman aged 30 to 39 with active or convalescent COVID-19.

The chain couples TRBV10-3 to TRBJ2-7; 10 nucleotides align to TRBD2. The CDR3 consists of 15 residues. Trimming took 3 bases from V and 1 from J; bases not matched to a gene: 3. CDR1 and CDR2 (germline): ENHRY, SYGVKD. The CDR3 spells CAISDSGGPSYEQYF. CDR3 DNA sequence: TGTGCCATCAGTGATAGCGGGGGGCCTTCCTACGAGCAGTACTTC.

The CDR3 region is CASSLKPTGVNYGYTF. CDR3 DNA sequence: TGTGCCAGCAGTTTAAAACCCACAGGGGTCAACTATGGCTACACCTTC. This rearrangement joins TRBV27 to TRBJ1-2, with TRBD1 identical over 7 bases. Germline CDR1 and CDR2: MNHEY and SMNVEV (reference sequence). Trimming removed 2 bases from V and 2 bases from J; junction bases left unmatched: 8. CDR3 size: 16 residues.

The chain combines TRBV12-3 or TRBV12-4 with TRBJ1-5, with D possibly matching TRBD1 (5 bases). This CDR3 has 13 residues. Trimming removed 8 bases from V and 4 bases from J, with 12 bases in between. For the CDR3, the DNA is TGTGCCAGCCGGGGGTCGGCGAATCAGCCCCAGCATTTT. This encodes CASRGSANQPQHF.

The chain has TRBV6-2 or TRBV6-3 and TRBJ2-3, with a possible D match to TRBD1 (6 bases). This CDR3 region has 16 residues. Between the trimmed V and J ends, which lost 3 bases and 6 bases, there was a span of 19 bases. Germline V CDR1 and CDR2: MNHEY, SVGEGT. The CDR3 DNA is TGTGCCAGCAGTTATGGGGGCCTCCCTCCTTCCGATACGCAGTATTTT. This codes for CASSYGGLPPSDTQYF.

This chain links TRBV6-5 with TRBJ2-3; 13 bases map to TRBD2. Germline assignment: CDR1 MNHEY and CDR2 SVGAGI. V shed 2 bases and J 4 bases; nucleotides not matched to a gene: 3. There are 16 residues in the CDR3. CDR3 sequence reads: CASSYGLAGVSDTQYF. The CDR3 DNA sequence: TGTGCCAGCAGTTACGGACTAGCGGGGGTGTCAGATACGCAGTATTTT.

The gene calls are TRBV28 and TRBJ1-2; unclear D gene. Trimming cost V 1 base and J 1 base, with 10 bases left between them. The CDR3 is made up of 15 amino acids. Germline V gene sequence: CDR1 MDHEN, CDR2 SYDVKM. The CDR3 region has the DNA TGTGCCAGCAGTTTATTCCAGGTCCTTAACTATGGCTACACCTTC. Protein sequence: CASSLFQVLNYGYTF.

This clone was seen a few times. The V call is TRBV19, the J call TRBJ1-5, with D hard to call. Germline CDR1 and CDR2: LNHDA and SQIVND (reference sequence). The V end lost 5 bases, the J end lost 3 bases, and 17 bases lay between the germline ends. This CDR3 region has 16 residues. DNA of the CDR3: TGTGCCAGTAGTCCCAGAGGTGCAAGCAACAATCAGCCCCAGCATTTT. It is translated as CASSPRGASNNQPQHF.

This chain links TRBV20-1 with TRBJ1-2, with 8 bases lining up with TRBD1. Trimming removed 4 bases from V and 8 bases from J; junction bases left unmatched: 3. The germline V gene encodes CDR1 DFQATT and CDR2 SNEGSKA (reference sequence). This CDR3 is 11 amino acids long. For the CDR3, the DNA is TGCAGTGCTACGGACAGGGCAGGCTACACCTTC. This gives the protein CSATDRAGYTF.

The chain recombines TRBV6-4 with TRBJ1-2, with D hard to call. The V gene's germline CDR1 is MRHNA and CDR2 SNTAGT. The CDR3 contains 16 residues. V shed 2 bases and J shed 2 bases, with 15 bases lying between them. CDR3 bases: TGTGCCAGCAGTGACAGGAACATGGCGGCGAACTATGGCTACACCTTC. The encoded protein is CASSDRNMAANYGYTF.

The V and J genes are TRBV7-9 and TRBJ2-7; D possibly corresponds to TRBD1 (6 bases). This CDR3 is 14 amino acids long. The germline V gene has CDR1 SEHNR and CDR2 FQNEAQ (reference sequence). V shed 4 bases and J shed 4 bases, with 14 bases lying between them. In DNA form, the CDR3 reads TGTGCCAGCAGCTCCAGGACGGGGACATACGAGCAGTACTTC. This translates into CASSSRTGTYEQYF.

This rearrangement joins TRBV9 to TRBJ2-5; tentatively, D is TRBD1 (6 bases). The CDR3 has 14 residues. Germline V gene lookup returns CDR1 SGDLS and CDR2 YYNGEE. The germline V and J ends were trimmed by 4 bases and 5 bases, with 15 bases remaining between them. CDR3 bases: TGTGCCAGCAGCACCCGACAGGTGGGGGAGACCCAGTACTTC. It is translated as CASSTRQVGETQYF.

J is TRBJ1-1 and V is TRBV5-6; TRBD1 matches 7 bases. Losses at the gene ends were 6 bases for V and 3 bases for J; bases not matched to a gene: 11. The V gene's germline CDR1 is SGHDT and CDR2 YYEEEE. This CDR3 is built from 15 residues. CDR3 sequence (DNA): TGTGCCAGCATGACTATTATAGGGGGCCACACTGAAGCTTTCTTT. The encoded protein is CASMTIIGGHTEAFF. The full variable domain, completed using reference TRBV5-6 and TRBJ1-1, is DAGVTQSPTHLIKTRGQQVTLRCSPKSGHDTVSWYQQALGQGPQFIFQYYEEEERQRGNFPDRFSGHQFPNYSSELNVNALLLGDSALYLCASMTIIGGHTEAFFGQGTRLTVV.

The V call is TRBV5-4, the J call TRBJ1-1; unclear D gene. Trimming left V 0 bases short and J 0 bases short, with 6 bases between. The germline V gene has CDR1 SGHNT and CDR2 YYREEE (reference sequence). This CDR3 is built from 14 residues. The CDR3 DNA reads TGTGCCAGCAGCTTGGCGCACTTGAACACTGAAGCTTTCTTT. This gives the protein CASSLAHLNTEAFF.

The chain uses TRBV5-6 and TRBJ1-3; possible D gene TRBD1, 5 bases. Trimming took off 1 base at V and 0 bases at J, with 14 bases between the two ends. The CDR3 sequence is 17 residues long. Germline V gives CDR1 SGHDT, CDR2 YYEEEE. The CDR3 protein is CASSLFSAQASGNTIYF. Written as DNA, the CDR3 is TGTGCCAGCAGCTTGTTTTCCGCACAGGCCTCTGGAAACACCATATATTTT. Together with reference TRBV5-6 and TRBJ1-3, the CDR3 gives the full variable domain: DAGVTQSPTHLIKTRGQQVTLRCSPKSGHDTVSWYQQALGQGPQFIFQYYEEEERQRGNFPDRFSGHQFPNYSSELNVNALLLGDSALYLCASSLFSAQASGNTIYFGEGSWLTVV.

The rearrangement links TRBV30 to TRBJ2-5, with a tentative D call TRBD2 (5 bases). The CDR3 length is 14 residues. Germline loops: CDR1 GTSNPN, CDR2 SVGIG (reference sequence). V lost 5 bases to trimming and J lost 4 bases, with 17 bases between them. CDR3 DNA: TGTGCCTGGGCGGGTCTGTACTTAGGAGAGACCCAGTACTTC. Its translation is CAWAGLYLGETQYF.

J is TRBJ1-1 and V is TRBV5-1; D might be TRBD1 (5 bases). The CDR3 has 15 amino acids. Germline CDR1 SGHRS, CDR2 YFSETQ. V was trimmed by 0 bases and J by 2 bases, leaving 11 bases between them. CDR3 amino acids: CASSLAGAANTEAFF. DNA for the CDR3: TGCGCCAGCAGCTTGGCTGGGGCGGCCAACACTGAAGCTTTCTTT.

V usage is TRBV28 and J usage is TRBJ1-2, with 8 bases that match TRBD1. Germline V gene lookup returns CDR1 MDHEN and CDR2 SYDVKM. CDR3 size: 15 residues. With V trimmed by 0 bases and J by 0 bases, 0 bases remained unmatched. CDR3 nucleotides: TGTGCCAGCAGTTTATGGACAGGGGCTAACTATGGCTACACCTTC. Residues: CASSLWTGANYGYTF.

DNA for the CDR3: TGTGCCAGCAGCTTAGCGGGGGATCTAGATACGCAGTATTTT. Translated: CASSLAGDLDTQYF. The chain links TRBV7-3 to TRBJ2-3; 7 positions agree with TRBD2. Germline V gives CDR1 SGHTA, CDR2 FQGTGA. Losses at the gene ends were 2 bases for V and 5 bases for J; bases not matched to a gene: 4. The CDR3 spans 14 residues.

The V call is TRBV5-4, the J call TRBJ1-2, with 8 bases fitting TRBD1. V was clipped by 4 bases and J by 4 bases; unmatched bases: 9. From germline, CDR1 is SGHNT and CDR2 YYREEE (reference sequence). The CDR3 contains 15 residues. CDR3 region: CASSRQTGGVYGYTF. CDR3 sequence (DNA): TGTGCCAGCAGCCGGCAAACAGGGGGGGTCTATGGCTACACCTTC.